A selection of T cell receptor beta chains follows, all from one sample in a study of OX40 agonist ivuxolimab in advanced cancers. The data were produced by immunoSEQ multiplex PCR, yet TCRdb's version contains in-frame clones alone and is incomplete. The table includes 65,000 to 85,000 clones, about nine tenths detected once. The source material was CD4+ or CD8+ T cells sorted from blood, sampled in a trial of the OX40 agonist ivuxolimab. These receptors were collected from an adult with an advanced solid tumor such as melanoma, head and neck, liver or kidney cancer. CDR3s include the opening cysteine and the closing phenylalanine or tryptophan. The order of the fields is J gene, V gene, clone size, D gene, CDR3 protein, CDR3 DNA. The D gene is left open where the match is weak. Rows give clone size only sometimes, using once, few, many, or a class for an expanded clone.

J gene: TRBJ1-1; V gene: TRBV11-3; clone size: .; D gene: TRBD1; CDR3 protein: CASSPGTGPNTEAFF; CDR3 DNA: TGTGCCAGCAGCCCCGGGACAGGACCGAACACTGAAGCTTTCTTT
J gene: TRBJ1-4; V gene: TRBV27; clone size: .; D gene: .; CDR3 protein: CASRPGRFGEKLFF; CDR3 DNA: TGTGCCAGCAGACCAGGGAGGTTCGGGGAAAAACTGTTTTTT
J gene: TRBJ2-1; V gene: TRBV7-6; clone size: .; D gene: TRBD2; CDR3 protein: CASAGGRGEQFF; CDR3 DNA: TGTGCCAGCGCCGGTGGGAGGGGTGAGCAGTTCTTC
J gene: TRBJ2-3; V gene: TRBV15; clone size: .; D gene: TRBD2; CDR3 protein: CATSRDGGGLGVDTQYF; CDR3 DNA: TGTGCCACCAGCAGAGATGGGGGGGGACTAGGGGTGGATACGCAGTATTTT
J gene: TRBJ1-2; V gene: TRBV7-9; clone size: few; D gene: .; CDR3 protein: CASTLQDANYGYTF; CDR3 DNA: TGTGCCAGCACTCTACAGGACGCTAACTATGGCTACACCTTC
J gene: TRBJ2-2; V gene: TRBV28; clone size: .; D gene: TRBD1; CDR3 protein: CASSPGGQGSTGELFF; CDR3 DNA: TGTGCCAGCAGTCCAGGGGGACAGGGTAGCACCGGGGAGCTGTTTTTT
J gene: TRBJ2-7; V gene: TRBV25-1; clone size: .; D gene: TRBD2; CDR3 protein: CASSSTSSSYEQYF; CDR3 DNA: TGTGCCAGCAGTTCGACTAGCTCCAGCTACGAGCAGTACTTC
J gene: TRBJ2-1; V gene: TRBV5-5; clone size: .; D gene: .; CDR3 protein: CASSLDDWYKQTYNEQFF; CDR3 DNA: TGTGCCAGCAGCTTGGATGACTGGTACAAGCAGACTTACAATGAGCAGTTCTTC
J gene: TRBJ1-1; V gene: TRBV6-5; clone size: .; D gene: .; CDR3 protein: CASSYSTYGSEAFF; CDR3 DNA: TGTGCCAGCAGTTACTCGACTTACGGGAGTGAAGCTTTCTTT
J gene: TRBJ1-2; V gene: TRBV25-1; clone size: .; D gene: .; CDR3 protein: CASRQTGPTNYGYTF; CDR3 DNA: TGTGCCAGCAGGCAAACAGGGCCCACCAACTATGGCTACACCTTT
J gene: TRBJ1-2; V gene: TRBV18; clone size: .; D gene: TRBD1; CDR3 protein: CASSRDRNYGYTF; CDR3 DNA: TGTGCCAGCTCACGGGACAGGAACTATGGCTACACCTTC
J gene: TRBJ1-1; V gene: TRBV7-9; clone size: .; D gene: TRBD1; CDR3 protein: CASSSGTGSEAFF; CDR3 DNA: TGTGCCAGCAGCTCCGGGACAGGGTCTGAAGCTTTCTTT
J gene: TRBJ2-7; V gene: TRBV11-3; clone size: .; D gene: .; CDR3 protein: CASSLDRNREQYF; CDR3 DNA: TGTGCCAGCAGCTTAGATCGGAACAGAGAGCAGTACTTC
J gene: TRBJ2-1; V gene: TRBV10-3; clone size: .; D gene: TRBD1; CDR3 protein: CAIRSEQGSNEQFF; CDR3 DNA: TGTGCCATCAGAAGTGAACAGGGGAGTAATGAGCAGTTCTTC
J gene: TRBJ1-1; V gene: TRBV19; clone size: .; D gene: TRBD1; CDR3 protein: CASSIPRGQGRPEAFF; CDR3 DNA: TGTGCCAGTAGTATCCCTCGAGGACAGGGAAGACCTGAAGCTTTCTTT
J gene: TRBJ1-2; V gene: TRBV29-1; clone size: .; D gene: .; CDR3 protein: CSVSRDFYGYTF; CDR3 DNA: TGCAGCGTTTCTAGGGATTTCTATGGCTACACCTTC
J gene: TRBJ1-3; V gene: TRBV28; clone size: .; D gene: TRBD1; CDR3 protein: CASSSRYRGAGNTIYF; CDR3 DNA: TGTGCCAGCAGTTCCAGATACAGGGGCGCTGGAAACACCATATATTTT
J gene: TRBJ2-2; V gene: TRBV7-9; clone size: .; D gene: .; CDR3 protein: CASSFHLKGDVKLFF; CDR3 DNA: TGTGCCAGCAGCTTCCACCTTAAGGGGGACGTAAAGCTGTTTTTT
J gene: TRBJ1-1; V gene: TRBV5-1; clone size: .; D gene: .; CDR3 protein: CASSAGRALEAFF; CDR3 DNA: TGCGCCAGCAGCGCCGGGAGAGCGCTTGAAGCTTTCTTT
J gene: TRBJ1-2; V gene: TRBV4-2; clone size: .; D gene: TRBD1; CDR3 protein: CASSQAGGAYGYTF; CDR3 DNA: TGTGCCAGCAGCCAAGCAGGGGGCGCCTATGGCTACACCTTC
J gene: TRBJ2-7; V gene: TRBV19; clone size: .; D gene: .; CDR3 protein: CASSSGPPLYEQYF; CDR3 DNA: TGTGCCAGTAGTTCGGGACCCCCCCTCTACGAGCAGTACTTC